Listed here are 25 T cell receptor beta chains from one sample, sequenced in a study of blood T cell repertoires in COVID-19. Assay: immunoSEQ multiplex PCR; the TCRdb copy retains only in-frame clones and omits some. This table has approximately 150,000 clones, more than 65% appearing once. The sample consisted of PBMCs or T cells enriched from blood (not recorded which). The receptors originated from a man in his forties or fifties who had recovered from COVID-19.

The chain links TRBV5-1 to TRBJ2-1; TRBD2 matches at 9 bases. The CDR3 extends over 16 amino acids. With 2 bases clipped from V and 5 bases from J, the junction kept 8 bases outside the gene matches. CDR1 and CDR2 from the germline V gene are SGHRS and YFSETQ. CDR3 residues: CASSLILAGTNNEQFF. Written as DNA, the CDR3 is TGCGCCAGCAGCTTAATCCTAGCGGGAACAAACAATGAGCAGTTCTTC.

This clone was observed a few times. The CDR3 here is CASSFRHGGGLQETQYF. DNA for the CDR3: TGTGCCAGCAGTTTCCGACACGGGGGGGGCCTCCAAGAGACCCAGTACTTC. The rearrangement joins TRBV27 to TRBJ2-5; 8 nucleotides align to TRBD2. CDR1 and CDR2 (germline): MNHEY, SMNVEV (reference sequence). After removal of 3 bases from V and 1 base from J, the junction contained 10 bases not matched to a gene. The CDR3 sequence is 17 residues long.

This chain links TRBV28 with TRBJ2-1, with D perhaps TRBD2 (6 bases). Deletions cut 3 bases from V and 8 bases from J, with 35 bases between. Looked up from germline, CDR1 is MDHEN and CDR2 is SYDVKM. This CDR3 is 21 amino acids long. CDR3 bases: TGTGCCAGCAGTTTCGTCCTTAGTGGAATACAGCGCCTGGGGACTTTCGATGAGCAGTTCTTC. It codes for CASSFVLSGIQRLGTFDEQFF.

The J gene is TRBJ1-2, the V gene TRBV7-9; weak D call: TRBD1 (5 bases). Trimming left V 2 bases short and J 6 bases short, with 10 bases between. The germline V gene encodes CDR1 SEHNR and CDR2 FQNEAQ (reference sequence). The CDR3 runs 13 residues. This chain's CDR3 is CASSLSTGDGYTF. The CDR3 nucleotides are TGTGCCAGCAGCTTATCCACAGGCGATGGCTACACCTTC.

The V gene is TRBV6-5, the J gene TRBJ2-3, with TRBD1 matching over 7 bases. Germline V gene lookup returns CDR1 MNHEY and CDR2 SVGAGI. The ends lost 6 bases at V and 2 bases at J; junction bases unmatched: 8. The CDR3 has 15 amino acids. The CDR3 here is CASSVPGQNTDTQYF. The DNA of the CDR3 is TGTGCCAGCAGCGTGCCGGGACAGAACACAGATACGCAGTATTTT.

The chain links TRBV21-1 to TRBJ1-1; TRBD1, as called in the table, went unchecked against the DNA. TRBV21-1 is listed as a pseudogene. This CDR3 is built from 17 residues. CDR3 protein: CASSRYPRGQPDTEAFF. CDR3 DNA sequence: TGTGCCAGCAGCAGATACCCTAGGGGCCAACCCGACACTGAAGCTTTCTTT.

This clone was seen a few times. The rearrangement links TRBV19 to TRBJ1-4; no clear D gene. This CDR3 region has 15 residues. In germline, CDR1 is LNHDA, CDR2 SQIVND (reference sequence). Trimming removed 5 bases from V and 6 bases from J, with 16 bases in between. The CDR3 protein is CASSDRPSEDEKLFF. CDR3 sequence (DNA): TGTGCCAGTAGTGACCGTCCCTCGGAGGATGAAAAACTGTTTTTT.

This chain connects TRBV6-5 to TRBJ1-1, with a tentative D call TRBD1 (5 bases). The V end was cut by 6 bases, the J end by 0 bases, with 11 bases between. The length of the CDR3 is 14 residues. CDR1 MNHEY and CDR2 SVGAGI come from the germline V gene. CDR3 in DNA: TGTGCCAGCAGGTCCGTAGGGGTGAACACTGAAGCTTTCTTT. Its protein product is CASRSVGVNTEAFF.

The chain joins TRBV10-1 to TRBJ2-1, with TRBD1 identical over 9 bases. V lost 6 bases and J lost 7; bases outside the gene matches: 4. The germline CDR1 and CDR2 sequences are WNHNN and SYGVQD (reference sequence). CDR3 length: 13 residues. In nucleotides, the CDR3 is TGCGCCAGCAGCGGGACAGGGTCGAATGAGCAGTTCTTC. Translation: CASSGTGSNEQFF.

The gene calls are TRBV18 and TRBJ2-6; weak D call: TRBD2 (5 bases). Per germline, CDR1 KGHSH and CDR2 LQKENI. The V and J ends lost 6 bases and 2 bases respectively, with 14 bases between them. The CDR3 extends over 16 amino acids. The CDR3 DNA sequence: TGTGCCAGCTCCCGGCAGGAGGCAGCTGGGGCCAACGTCCTGACTTTC. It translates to CASSRQEAAGANVLTF.

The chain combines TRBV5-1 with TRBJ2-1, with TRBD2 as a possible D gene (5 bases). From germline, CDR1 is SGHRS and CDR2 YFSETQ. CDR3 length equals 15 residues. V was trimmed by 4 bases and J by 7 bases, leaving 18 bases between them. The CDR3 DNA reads TGCGCCAGCAGCCCTGCGTTGGGAGTGGGGAATGAGCAGTTCTTC. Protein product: CASSPALGVGNEQFF. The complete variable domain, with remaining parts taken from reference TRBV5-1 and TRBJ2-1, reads KAGVTQTPRYLIKTRGQQVTLSCSPISGHRSVSWYQQTPGQGLQFLFEYFSETQRNKGNFPGRFSGRQFSNSRSEMNVSTLELGDSALYLCASSPALGVGNEQFFGPGTRLTVL.

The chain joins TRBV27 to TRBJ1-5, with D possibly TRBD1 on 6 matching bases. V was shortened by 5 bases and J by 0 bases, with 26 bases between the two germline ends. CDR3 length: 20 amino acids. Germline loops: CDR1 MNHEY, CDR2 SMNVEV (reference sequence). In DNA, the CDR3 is TGTGCCAGCAGTCCCCTCCCTATTGGGGGCTCCCGTTATAGCAATCAGCCCCAGCATTTT. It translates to CASSPLPIGGSRYSNQPQHF.

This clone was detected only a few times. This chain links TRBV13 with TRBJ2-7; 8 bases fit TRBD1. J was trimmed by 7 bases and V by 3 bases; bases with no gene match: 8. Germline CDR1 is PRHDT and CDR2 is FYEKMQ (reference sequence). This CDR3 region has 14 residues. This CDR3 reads CASSFGTGLWEQYF. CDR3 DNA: TGTGCCAGCAGCTTCGGGACAGGCCTCTGGGAGCAGTACTTC.

CDR3 loop: CASSLVPGEGSPLHF. The CDR3 DNA follows: TGTGCCAGCAGCCTCGTACCGGGGGAGGGGTCACCCCTCCACTTT. V is TRBV7-6 and J is TRBJ1-6; weak D call: TRBD1 (5 bases). V dropped 5 bases and J dropped 10 bases, with 18 bases sitting between them. Germline V gives CDR1 SGHVS, CDR2 FNYEAQ. The CDR3 consists of 15 residues.

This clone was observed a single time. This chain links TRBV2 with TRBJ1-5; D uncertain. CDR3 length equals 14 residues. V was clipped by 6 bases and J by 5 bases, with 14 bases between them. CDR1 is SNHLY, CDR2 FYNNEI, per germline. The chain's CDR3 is CASRERGFDQPQHF. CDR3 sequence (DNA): TGTGCCAGCAGGGAGAGAGGGTTTGATCAGCCCCAGCATTTT.

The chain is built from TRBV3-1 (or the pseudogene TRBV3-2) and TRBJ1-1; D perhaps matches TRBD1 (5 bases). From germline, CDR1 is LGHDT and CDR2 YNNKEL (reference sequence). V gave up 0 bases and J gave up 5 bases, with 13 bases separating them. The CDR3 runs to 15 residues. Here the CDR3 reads CASSQELRVATEAFF. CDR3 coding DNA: TGTGCCAGCAGCCAAGAGCTCAGGGTGGCTACTGAAGCTTTCTTT.

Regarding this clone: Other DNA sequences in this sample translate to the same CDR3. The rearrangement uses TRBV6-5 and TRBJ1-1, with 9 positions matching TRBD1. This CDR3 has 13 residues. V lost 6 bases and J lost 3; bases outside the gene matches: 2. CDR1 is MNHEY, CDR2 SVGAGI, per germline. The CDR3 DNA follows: TGTGCCAGCAGCCGGACAGGGGACACTGAAGCTTTCTTT. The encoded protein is CASSRTGDTEAFF.

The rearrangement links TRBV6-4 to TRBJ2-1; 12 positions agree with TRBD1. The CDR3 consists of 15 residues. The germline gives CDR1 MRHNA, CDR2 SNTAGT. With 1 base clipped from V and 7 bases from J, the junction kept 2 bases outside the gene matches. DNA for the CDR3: TGTGCCAGCAGTGACTGGGACAGGGGGCTTAATGAGCAGTTCTTC. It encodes CASSDWDRGLNEQFF.

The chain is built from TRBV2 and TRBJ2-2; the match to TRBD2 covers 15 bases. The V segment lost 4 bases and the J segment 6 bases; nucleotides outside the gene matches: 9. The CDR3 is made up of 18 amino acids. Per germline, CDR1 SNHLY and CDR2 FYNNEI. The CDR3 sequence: CASSVSGLAGGGAGELFF. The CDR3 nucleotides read TGTGCCAGCAGTGTATCGGGACTAGCGGGGGGAGGGGCCGGGGAGCTGTTTTTT. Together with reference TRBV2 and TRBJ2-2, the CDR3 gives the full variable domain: EPEVTQTPSHQVTQMGQEVILRCVPISNHLYFYWYRQILGQKVEFLVSFYNNEISEKSEIFDDQFSVERPDGSNFTLKIRSTKLEDSAMYFCASSVSGLAGGGAGELFFGEGSRLTVL.

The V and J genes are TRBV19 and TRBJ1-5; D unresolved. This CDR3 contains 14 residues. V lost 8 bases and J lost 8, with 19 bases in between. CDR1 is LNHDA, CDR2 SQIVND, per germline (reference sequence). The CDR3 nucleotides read TGTGCCAGTTGCCCGAGTAGGGAGGGTAAGCCCCAGCATTTT. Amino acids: CASCPSREGKPQHF.

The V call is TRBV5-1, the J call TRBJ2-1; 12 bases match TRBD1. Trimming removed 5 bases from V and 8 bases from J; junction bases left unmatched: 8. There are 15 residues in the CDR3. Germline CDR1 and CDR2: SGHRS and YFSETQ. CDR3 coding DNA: TGCGCCAGCAGGCCTGGGACAGGGGGCGCCTATGAGCAGTTCTTC. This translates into CASRPGTGGAYEQFF.

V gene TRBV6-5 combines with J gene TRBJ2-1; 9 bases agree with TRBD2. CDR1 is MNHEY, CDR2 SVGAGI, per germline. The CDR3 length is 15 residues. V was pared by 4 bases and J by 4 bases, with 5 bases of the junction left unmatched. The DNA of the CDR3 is TGTGCCAGCAGTTCAAGCGGGGGGCCTTACAATGAGCAGTTCTTC. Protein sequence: CASSSSGGPYNEQFF.

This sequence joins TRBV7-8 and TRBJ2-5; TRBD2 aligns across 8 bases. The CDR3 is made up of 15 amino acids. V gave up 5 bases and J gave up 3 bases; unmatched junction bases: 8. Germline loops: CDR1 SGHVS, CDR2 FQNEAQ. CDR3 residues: CASSMPGGAEETQYF. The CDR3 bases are TGTGCCAGCAGCATGCCCGGGGGGGCCGAAGAGACCCAGTACTTC.

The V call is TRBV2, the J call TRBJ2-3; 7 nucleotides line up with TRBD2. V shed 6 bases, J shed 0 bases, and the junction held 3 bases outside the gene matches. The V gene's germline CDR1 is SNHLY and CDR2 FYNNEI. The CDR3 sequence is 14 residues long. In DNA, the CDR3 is TGTGCCAGCAGACCGGGGGGTAGCACAGATACGCAGTATTTT. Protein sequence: CASRPGGSTDTQYF.

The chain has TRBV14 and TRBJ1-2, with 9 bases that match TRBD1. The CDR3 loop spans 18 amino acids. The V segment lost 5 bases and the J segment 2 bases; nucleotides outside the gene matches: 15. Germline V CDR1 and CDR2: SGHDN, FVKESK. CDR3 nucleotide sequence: TGTGCCAGCAGCTCCTGGCTGGGACAGGGCCACCAAAACTATGGCTACACCTTC. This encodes CASSSWLGQGHQNYGYTF.